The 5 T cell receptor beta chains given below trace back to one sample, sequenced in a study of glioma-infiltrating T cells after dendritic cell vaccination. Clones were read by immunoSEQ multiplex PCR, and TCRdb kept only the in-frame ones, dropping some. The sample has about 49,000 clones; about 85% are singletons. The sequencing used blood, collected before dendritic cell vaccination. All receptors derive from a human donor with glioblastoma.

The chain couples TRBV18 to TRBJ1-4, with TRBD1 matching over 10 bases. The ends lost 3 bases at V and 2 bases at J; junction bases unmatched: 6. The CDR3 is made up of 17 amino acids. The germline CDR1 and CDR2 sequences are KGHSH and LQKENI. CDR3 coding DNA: TGTGCCAGCTCACCCGGGACAGGGGATCCGACTAATGAAAAACTGTTTTTT. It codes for CASSPGTGDPTNEKLFF. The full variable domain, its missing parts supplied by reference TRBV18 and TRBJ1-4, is NAGVMQNPRHLVRRRGQEARLRCSPMKGHSHVYWYRQLPEEGLKFMVYLQKENIIDESGMPKERFSAEFPKEGPSILRIQQVVRGDSAAYFCASSPGTGDPTNEKLFFGSGTQLSVL.

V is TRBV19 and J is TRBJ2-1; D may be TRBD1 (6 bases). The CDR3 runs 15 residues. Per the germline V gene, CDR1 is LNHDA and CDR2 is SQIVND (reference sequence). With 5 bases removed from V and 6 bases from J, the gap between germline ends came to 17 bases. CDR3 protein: CASSPYRVLVNEQFF. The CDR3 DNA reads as TGTGCCAGTAGTCCTTACAGGGTCTTGGTCAATGAGCAGTTCTTC.

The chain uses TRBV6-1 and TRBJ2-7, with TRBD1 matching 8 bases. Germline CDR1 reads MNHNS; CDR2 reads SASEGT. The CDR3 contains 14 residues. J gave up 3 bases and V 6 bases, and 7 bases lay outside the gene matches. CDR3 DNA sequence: TGTGCCAGCAGGGGGCAGGGGGCGTTCTACGAGCAGTACTTC. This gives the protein CASRGQGAFYEQYF.

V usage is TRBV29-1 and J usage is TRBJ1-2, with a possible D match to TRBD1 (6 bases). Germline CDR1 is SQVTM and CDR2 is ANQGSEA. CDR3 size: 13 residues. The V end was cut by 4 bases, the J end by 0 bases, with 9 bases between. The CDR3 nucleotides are TGCAGCGTTGCAGGGGATTCTAACTATGGCTACACCTTC. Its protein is CSVAGDSNYGYTF.

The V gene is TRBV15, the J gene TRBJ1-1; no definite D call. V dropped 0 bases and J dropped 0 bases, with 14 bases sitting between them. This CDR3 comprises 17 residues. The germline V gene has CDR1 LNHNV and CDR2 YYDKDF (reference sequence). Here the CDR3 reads CATSRDRISGLNTEAFF. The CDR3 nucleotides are TGTGCCACCAGCAGAGATCGTATATCGGGGTTGAACACTGAAGCTTTCTTT. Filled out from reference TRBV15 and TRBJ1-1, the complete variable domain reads DAMVIQNPRYQVTQFGKPVTLSCSQTLNHNVMYWYQQKSSQAPKLLFHYYDKDFNNEADTPDNFQSRRPNTSFCFLDIRSPGLGDTAMYLCATSRDRISGLNTEAFFGQGTRLTVV.